The rows below give T cell receptor beta chains drawn from one sample of a study of blood T cells in healthy people across ages. TCRdb recomputed calls from the 5' RACE reads with MiXCR, one row per CDR3 protein. The sample records under 2,000,000 distinct CDR3 sequences, about 50% being singletons. Sequencing was performed on blood. The receptors originated from a middle-aged woman in good health. Both conserved end residues are part of each CDR3. The D gene is left open where the match is weak. The size field is filled for only some rows; it gives once, few, many or a size class.

TRBV25-1,NA,many,TRBJ2-5,TGTGCCAGCACAGGAAACCAAGAGACCCAGTACTTC,CASTGNQETQYF
TRBV28,TRBD1,NA,TRBJ1-2,TGTGCCAGCAGTCCAACCATTGGGACAGGGGCTGGCTACACCTTC,CASSPTIGTGAGYTF
TRBV5-1,NA,NA,TRBJ1-2,TGCGCCAGCAGCTGGGGGGGTAGGAATGGCTACACCTTC,CASSWGGRNGYTF
TRBV24-1,TRBD1,NA,TRBJ2-1,TGTGCCACCAGTGATTTGAGGGGCCGGACAGGGGTCAATGAGCAGTTCTTC,CATSDLRGRTGVNEQFF
TRBV29-1,NA,few,TRBJ2-5,TGCAGCGGGGGGATAGACTCGTCCCAGTACTTC,CSGGIDSSQYF
TRBV6-5,NA,few,TRBJ1-1,TGTGCCAGCAGTTTAGCCCTGGCCAACACTGAAGCTTTCTTT,CASSLALANTEAFF
TRBV3-1,NA,NA,TRBJ1-6,TGTGCCAGCAGCCCGGGGGACTCCAATTCACCCCTCCACTTT,CASSPGDSNSPLHF
TRBV4-3,NA,NA,TRBJ1-2,TGCGCCAGCAGCCAAGATGCCAGGCCCGGCTATGGCTACACCTTC,CASSQDARPGYGYTF
TRBV20-1,TRBD1,NA,TRBJ1-2,TGCAGTGCTAGGGGGACAGGGCAGACCTATGGCTACACCTTC,CSARGTGQTYGYTF
TRBV6-5,TRBD2,NA,TRBJ2-2,TGTGCCAGCAGTTACGCAGCGGGGGGCACCGGGGAGCTGTTTTTT,CASSYAAGGTGELFF
TRBV11-1,NA,NA,TRBJ2-1,TGTGCCAGCAGCTTAGCGCTCGCGAACAATGAGCAGTTCTTC,CASSLALANNEQFF
TRBV20-1,NA,few,TRBJ2-1,TGCAGTGCCGTACGGGGAATCAATGAGCAGTTCTTC,CSAVRGINEQFF
TRBV20-1,NA,few,TRBJ2-5,TGCAGTGCTCCCGGTATCCGGGGAATACAAGAGACCCAGTACTTC,CSAPGIRGIQETQYF
TRBV20-1,TRBD2,NA,TRBJ2-1,TGCAGTGCTAGAAAGACTAGCGGGGGGTACAATGAGCAGTTCTTC,CSARKTSGGYNEQFF
TRBV7-2,TRBD1,NA,TRBJ1-4,TGTGCCTGCAGCTTAGGGGGCTTAGGAGGGCTCGGTGAAAAACTGTTTTTT,CACSLGGLGGLGEKLFF
TRBV28,NA,few,TRBJ2-4,TGTGCCAGCAGTTTAATTGGCCAGGAAGCCAAAAACATTCAGTACTTC,CASSLIGQEAKNIQYF
TRBV28,TRBD1,many,TRBJ2-1,TGTGCCAGCCGGGACAGGGGAGAGCAGTTCTTC,CASRDRGEQFF
TRBV12-3/TRBV12-4,TRBD1,many,TRBJ2-1,TGTGCCAGCAGCCTTGGACAGGGGGCGGATGAGCAGTTCTTC,CASSLGQGADEQFF
TRBV3-1,NA,NA,TRBJ2-5,TGTGCCAGCAGCCAAGAGAAGTACAGAATACAAGAGACCCAGTACTTC,CASSQEKYRIQETQYF
TRBV27,NA,NA,TRBJ2-5,TGTGCCAGCAGTTTAGGGTTCGGCCCAGGGGCTCAAGAGACCCAGTACTTC,CASSLGFGPGAQETQYF
TRBV7-2,NA,NA,TRBJ2-1,TGTGCCAGCAGCTTACGCTACCTCTCTCCAGCGAGAAACAATGAGCAGTTCTTC,CASSLRYLSPARNNEQFF
TRBV29-1,NA,few,TRBJ2-1,TGCAGCGTTTCCCCAAGCTCCTACAATGAGCAGTTCTTC,CSVSPSSYNEQFF
TRBV20-1,NA,NA,TRBJ2-5,TGCAGTGCTAGAGATATGGAGGGCGCGGAGACCCAGTACTTC,CSARDMEGAETQYF
TRBV5-1,NA,once,TRBJ2-3,TGCGCCAGCAGCTTAGTTCGGCAGGGCCTCGGAGATACGCAGTATTTT,CASSLVRQGLGDTQYF
TRBV20-1,NA,NA,TRBJ1-5,TGCAGTGCGAGCACCCGGGGCAGGGGAGGGCAGCCCCAGCATTTT,CSASTRGRGGQPQHF
TRBV11-3,NA,NA,TRBJ2-1,TGTGCCAGCAGCCCCCCCGGGCATGAGCAGTTCTTC,CASSPPGHEQFF
TRBV20-1,NA,NA,TRBJ1-6,TGCAGTGCTAGAGATGCAAGTACCAATAATTCACCCCTCCACTTT,CSARDASTNNSPLHF
TRBV5-1,NA,NA,TRBJ1-2,TGCGCCAGCAGGGCTGACGTCAGGAGTCTAGGTGGCTACACCTTC,CASRADVRSLGGYTF
TRBV28,TRBD2,once,TRBJ2-5,TGTGCCAGCAGTTTAGTTAGACTAGCTGGAGCCCAGTACTTC,CASSLVRLAGAQYF
TRBV4-2,TRBD2,NA,TRBJ2-1,TGTGCCAGCAGCCAAGTCCGGGGGGGTACCTACAATGAGCAGTTCTTC,CASSQVRGGTYNEQFF
TRBV3-1,NA,NA,TRBJ2-3,TGTGCCAGCAGCCAAGAAGTTAACCTGGGGCGGGGAGATACGCCGTATTTT,CASSQEVNLGRGDTPYF
TRBV6-5,NA,few,TRBJ2-3,TGTGCCAGCAGCCCCCCCGTAGGAGGGGGCGCAGATACGCAGTATTTT,CASSPPVGGGADTQYF
TRBV4-2,NA,NA,TRBJ2-5,TGTGCCAGCAGCCAAGACGAGGAGTTCTATGGAGAGACCCAGTACTTC,CASSQDEEFYGETQYF
TRBV9,NA,NA,TRBJ2-3,TGTGCCAGCAGCGTACATTTTGAGAAAGGGGCAGATACGCAGTATTTT,CASSVHFEKGADTQYF
TRBV7-8,NA,NA,TRBJ2-4,TGTGCCAGCAGCTTTAACGTCCCGGGGAGCAGAAAAAACATTCAGTACTTC,CASSFNVPGSRKNIQYF
TRBV29-1,NA,NA,TRBJ2-7,TGCAGCGTCGTAACCCGCGAGGGACCTTTCTACGAGCAGTACTTC,CSVVTREGPFYEQYF